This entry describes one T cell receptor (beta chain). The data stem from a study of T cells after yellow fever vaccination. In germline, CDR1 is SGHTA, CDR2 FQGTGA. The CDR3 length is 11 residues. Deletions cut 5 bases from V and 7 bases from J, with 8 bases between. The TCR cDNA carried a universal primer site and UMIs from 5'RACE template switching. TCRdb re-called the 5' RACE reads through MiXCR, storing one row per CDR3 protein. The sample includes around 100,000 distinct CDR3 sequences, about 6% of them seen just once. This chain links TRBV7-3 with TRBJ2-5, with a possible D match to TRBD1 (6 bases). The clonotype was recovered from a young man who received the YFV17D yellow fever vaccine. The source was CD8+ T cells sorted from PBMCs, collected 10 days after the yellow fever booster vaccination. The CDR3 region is CASSQGGTQYF. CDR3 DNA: TGTGCCAGCAGCCAAGGGGGGACCCAGTACTTC.